In this sample, the clone carrying this T cell receptor (beta chain) turned up a few times. Its target is not known. Healthy Caucasians from Russia aged roughly 6 to 95 served as donors. The data are from a study of blood T cells in healthy people across ages. Overall study results and limits: Diversity of TCR beta per million T cells declined in a roughly linear way with age.

Next came a second PCR, run for roughly 6 to 11 cycles, which used a sample-barcoded 5' primer along with a J-beta primer mix. TCRdb used MiXCR to reprocess the 5' RACE reads, holding one entry per CDR3 protein. This table has some 890,000 distinct CDR3 sequences, about 27% appearing once. The length of the CDR3 is 16 residues. The germline CDR1 and CDR2 sequences are SGHRS and YFSETQ. The V gene end was trimmed by 4 bases and the J gene end by 4 bases; junction bases not matched to a gene: 9. These sequences were also reported in another study, on T cells of mothers and their children. That report notes: A few healthy Caucasian mothers, along with their six children, served as the donors. Over 8 million TCR beta CDR3 reads were obtained from each mother, and around 2.8 million from each child.

The rearrangement links TRBV5-1 to TRBJ2-2, with 8 positions matching TRBD1. The clonotype originates from a woman in her thirties or forties in good health. The sequenced sample was blood. This CDR3 is CASSPLTGATTGELFF. In DNA, the CDR3 is TGCGCCAGCAGCCCGTTGACAGGGGCAACCACCGGGGAGCTGTTTTTT.